The table lists the clone carrying this T cell receptor (beta chain) with a few counts. The sample originates from a study of response to subunit inactivated influenza vaccine. V was pared by 1 base and J by 2 bases, with 8 bases between. There are 14 residues in the CDR3. In germline, CDR1 is MGHRA, CDR2 YSYEKL. In TCRdb, the RT-PCR reads were re-called with MiXCR into one record per CDR3 protein. Of some 800,000 distinct CDR3 sequences in the sample, around 21% were seen once. Sequenced here: PBMCs from blood, sampled more than 4 days after vaccination. J is TRBJ1-2 and V is TRBV4-1, with D perhaps TRBD1 (5 bases). The source of this sequence is a man aged 50 or older who received an inactivated influenza vaccine. CDR3 DNA sequence: TGCGCCAGCAGCCAAGGACAGAGAAACTATGGCTACACCTTC. Amino acids: CASSQGQRNYGYTF.